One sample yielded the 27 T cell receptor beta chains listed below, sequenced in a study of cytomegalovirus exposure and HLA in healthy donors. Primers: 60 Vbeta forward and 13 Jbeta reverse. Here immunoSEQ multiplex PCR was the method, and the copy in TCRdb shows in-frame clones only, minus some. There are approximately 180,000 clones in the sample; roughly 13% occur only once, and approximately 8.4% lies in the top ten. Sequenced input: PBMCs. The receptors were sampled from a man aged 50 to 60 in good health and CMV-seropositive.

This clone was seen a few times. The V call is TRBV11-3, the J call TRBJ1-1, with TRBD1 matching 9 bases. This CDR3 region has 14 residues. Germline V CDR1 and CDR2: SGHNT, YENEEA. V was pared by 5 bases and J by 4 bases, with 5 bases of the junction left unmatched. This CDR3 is CASSLGQGGTEAFF. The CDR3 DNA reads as TGTGCCAGCAGCCTGGGACAGGGAGGCACTGAAGCTTTCTTT. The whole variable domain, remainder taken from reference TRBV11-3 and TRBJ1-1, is EAGVVQSPRYKIIEKKQPVAFWCNPISGHNTLYWYLQNLGQGPELLIRYENEEAVDDSQLPKDRFSAERLKGVDSTLKIQPAELGDSAVYLCASSLGQGGTEAFFGQGTRLTVV.

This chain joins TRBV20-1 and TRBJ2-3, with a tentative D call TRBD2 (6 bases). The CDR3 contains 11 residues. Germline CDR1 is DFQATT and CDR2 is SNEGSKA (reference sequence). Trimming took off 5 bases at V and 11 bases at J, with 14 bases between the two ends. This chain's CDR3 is CSAGRPGGQYF. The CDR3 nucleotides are TGCAGTGCTGGACGTCCCGGGGGGCAGTATTTT.

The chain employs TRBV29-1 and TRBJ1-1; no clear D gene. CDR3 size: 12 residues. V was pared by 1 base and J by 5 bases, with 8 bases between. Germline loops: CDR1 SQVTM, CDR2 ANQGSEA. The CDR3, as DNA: TGCAGCGTTGAAGGCCTGGAGACTGAAGCTTTCTTT. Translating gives CSVEGLETEAFF.

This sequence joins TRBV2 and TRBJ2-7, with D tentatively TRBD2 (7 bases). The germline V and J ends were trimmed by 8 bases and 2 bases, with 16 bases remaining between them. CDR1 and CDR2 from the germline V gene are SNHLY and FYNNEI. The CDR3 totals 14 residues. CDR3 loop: CASGEGQTPYEQYV. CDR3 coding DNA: TGTGCCAGCGGGGAGGGACAAACGCCCTACGAGCAGTACGTC.

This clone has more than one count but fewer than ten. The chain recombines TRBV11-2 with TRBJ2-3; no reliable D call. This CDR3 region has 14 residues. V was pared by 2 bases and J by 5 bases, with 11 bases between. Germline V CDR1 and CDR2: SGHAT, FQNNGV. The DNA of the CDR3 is TGTGCCAGCAGCTTAATCCCGCCGGGAGATACGCAGTATTTT. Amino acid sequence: CASSLIPPGDTQYF.

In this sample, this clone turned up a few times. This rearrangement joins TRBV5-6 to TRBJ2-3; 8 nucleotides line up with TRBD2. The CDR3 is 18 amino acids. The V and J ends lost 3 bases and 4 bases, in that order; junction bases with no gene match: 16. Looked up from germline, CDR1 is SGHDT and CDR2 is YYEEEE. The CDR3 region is CASSSLSLAGPSSDTQYF. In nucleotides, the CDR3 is TGTGCCAGCAGCTCTCTCTCGTTAGCGGGGCCGTCCTCAGATACGCAGTATTTT.

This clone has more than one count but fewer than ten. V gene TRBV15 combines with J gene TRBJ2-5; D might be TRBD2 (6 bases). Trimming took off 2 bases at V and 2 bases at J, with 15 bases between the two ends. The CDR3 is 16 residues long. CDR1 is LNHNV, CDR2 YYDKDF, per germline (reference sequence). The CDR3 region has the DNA TGTGCCACCAGCAGACCCCACTCCCGGGGGCAAGAGACCCAGTACTTC. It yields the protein CATSRPHSRGQETQYF.

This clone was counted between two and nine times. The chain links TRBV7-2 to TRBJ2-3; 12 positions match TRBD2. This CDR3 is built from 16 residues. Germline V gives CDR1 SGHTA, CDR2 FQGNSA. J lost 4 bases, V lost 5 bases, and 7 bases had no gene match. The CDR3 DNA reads TGTGCCAGCAGCCTCCGGACTAGCGGGGAGTCAGATACGCAGTATTTT. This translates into CASSLRTSGESDTQYF.

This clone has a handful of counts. CDR3 protein: CASSRDGYYEQYF. CDR3 DNA sequence: TGTGCCAGCAGCCGAGACGGGTACTACGAGCAGTACTTC. This sequence joins TRBV27 and TRBJ2-5; D remains unclear. The J call may be mistaken, given a closer DNA end match to TRBJ2-7. CDR1 MNHEY and CDR2 SMNVEV come from the germline V gene (reference sequence). The CDR3 covers 13 residues.

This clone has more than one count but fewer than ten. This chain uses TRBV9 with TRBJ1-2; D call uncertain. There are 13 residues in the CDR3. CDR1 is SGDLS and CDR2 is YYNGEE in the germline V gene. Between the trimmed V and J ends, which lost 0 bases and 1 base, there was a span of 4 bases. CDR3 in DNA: TGTGCCAGCAGCGTAGCTGTTAACTATGGCTACACCTTC. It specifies CASSVAVNYGYTF.

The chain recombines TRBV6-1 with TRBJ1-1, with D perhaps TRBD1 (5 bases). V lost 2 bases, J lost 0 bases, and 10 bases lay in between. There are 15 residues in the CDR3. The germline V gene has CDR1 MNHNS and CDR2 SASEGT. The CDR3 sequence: CASSEQGGMNTEAFF. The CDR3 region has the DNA TGTGCCAGCAGTGAACAGGGCGGAATGAACACTGAAGCTTTCTTT.

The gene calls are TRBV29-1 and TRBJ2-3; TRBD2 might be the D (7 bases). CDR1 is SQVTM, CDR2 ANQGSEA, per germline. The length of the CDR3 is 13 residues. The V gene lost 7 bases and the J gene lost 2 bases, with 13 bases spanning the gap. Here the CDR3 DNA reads TGCAGCGGGAGGGCGGGGGCCACAGATACGCAGTATTTT. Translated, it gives CSGRAGATDTQYF.

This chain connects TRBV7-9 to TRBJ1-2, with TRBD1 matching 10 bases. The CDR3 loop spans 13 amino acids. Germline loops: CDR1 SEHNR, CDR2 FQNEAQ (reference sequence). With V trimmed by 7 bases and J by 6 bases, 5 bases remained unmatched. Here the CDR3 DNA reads TGTGCCAGCACCCAGACAGGGGGCAATGGCTACACCTTC. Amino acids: CASTQTGGNGYTF.

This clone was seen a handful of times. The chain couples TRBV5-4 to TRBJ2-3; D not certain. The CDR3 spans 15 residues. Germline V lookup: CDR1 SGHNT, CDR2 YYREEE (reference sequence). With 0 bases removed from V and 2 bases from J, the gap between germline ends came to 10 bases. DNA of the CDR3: TGTGCCAGCAGCTTGGTACAGCAGCCCACAGATACGCAGTATTTT. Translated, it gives CASSLVQQPTDTQYF.

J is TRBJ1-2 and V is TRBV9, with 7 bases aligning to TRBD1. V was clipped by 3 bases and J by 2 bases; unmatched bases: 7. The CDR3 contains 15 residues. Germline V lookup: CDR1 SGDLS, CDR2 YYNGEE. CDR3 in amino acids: CASSGGTVKNYGYTF. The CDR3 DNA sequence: TGTGCCAGCAGCGGAGGGACAGTTAAAAACTATGGCTACACCTTC.

For the CDR3, the DNA is TGTGCCAGCAGCCGGACAGGGCGGAGCTCCTACGAGCAGTACGTC. It is translated as CASSRTGRSSYEQYV. The chain employs TRBV6-5 and TRBJ2-7; TRBD1 aligns across 8 bases. The V segment lost 6 bases and the J segment 0 bases; nucleotides outside the gene matches: 7. CDR3 length equals 15 residues. CDR1 MNHEY and CDR2 SVGAGI come from the germline V gene.

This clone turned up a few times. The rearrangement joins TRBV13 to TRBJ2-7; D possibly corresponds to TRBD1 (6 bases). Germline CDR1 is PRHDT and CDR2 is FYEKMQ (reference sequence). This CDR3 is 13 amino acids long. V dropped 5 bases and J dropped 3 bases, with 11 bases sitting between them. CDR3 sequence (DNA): TGTGCCAGCAGCGCGCAACAGGGCTACGAGCAGTACTTC. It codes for CASSAQQGYEQYF.

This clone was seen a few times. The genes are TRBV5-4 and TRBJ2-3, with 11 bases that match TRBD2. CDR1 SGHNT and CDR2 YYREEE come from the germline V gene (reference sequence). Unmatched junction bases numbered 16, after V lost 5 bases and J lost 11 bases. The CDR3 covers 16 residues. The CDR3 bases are TGTGCCAGCAGGTCCGGGACTAGCGGTGCCCAAGGGGTGCAGTATTTT. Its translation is CASRSGTSGAQGVQYF.

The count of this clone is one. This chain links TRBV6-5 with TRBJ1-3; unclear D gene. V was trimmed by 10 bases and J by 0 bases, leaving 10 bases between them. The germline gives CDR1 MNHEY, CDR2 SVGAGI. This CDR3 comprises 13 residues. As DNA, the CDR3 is TGTGCCACCGCTTGGGCCTCTGGAAACACCATATATTTT. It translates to CATAWASGNTIYF.

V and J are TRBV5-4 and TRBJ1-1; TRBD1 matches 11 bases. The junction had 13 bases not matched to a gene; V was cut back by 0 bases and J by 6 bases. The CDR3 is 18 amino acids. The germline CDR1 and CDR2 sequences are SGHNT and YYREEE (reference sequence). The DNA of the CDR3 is TGTGCCAGCAGCTTGGAGACCGGGACAGGGGGTTTATGGGCTGAAGCTTTCTTT. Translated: CASSLETGTGGLWAEAFF.

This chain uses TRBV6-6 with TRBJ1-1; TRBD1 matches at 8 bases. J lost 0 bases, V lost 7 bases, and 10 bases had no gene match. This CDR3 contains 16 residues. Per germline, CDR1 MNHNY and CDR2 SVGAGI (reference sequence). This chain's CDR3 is CASTIGTGPMNTEAFF. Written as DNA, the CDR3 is TGTGCCAGCACCATCGGGACAGGACCCATGAACACTGAAGCTTTCTTT.

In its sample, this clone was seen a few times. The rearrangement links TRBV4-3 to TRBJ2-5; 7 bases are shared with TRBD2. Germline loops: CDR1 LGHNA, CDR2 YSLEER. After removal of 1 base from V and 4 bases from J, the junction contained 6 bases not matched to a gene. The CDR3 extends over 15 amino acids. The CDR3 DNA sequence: TGCGCCAGCAGCCAAGTTACAGGCGGGGGAGAGACCCAGTACTTC. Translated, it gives CASSQVTGGGETQYF.

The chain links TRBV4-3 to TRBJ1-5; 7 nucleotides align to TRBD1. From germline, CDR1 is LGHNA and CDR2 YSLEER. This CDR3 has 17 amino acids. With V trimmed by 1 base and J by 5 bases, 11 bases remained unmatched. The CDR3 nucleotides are TGCGCCAGCAGCCAAGTACTCGACAGGGTAGTGGATCAGCCCCAGCATTTT. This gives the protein CASSQVLDRVVDQPQHF.

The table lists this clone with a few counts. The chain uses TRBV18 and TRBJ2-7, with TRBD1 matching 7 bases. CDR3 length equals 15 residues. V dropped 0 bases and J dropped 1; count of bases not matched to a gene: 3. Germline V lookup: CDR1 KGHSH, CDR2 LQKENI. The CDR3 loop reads CASSPPLGQSYEQYF. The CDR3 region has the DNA TGTGCCAGCTCACCACCTCTGGGACAGTCCTACGAGCAGTACTTC.

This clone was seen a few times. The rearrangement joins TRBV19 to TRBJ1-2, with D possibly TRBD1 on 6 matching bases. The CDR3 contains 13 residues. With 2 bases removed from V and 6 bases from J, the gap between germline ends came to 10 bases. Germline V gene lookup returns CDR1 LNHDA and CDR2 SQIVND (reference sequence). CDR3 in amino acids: CASSINRQDGYTF. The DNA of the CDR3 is TGTGCCAGTAGTATAAACCGACAGGATGGCTACACCTTC. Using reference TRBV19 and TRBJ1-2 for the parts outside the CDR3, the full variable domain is DGGITQSPKYLFRKEGQNVTLSCEQNLNHDAMYWYRQDPGQGLRLIYYSQIVNDFQKGDIAEGYSVSREKKESFPLTVTSAQKNPTAFYLCASSINRQDGYTFGSGTRLTVV.

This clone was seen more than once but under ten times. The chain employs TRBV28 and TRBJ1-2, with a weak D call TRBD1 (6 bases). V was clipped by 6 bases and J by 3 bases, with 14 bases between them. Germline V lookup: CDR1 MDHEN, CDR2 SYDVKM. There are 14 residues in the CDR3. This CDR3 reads CASSPQGKYYGYTF. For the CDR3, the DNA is TGTGCCAGCAGCCCCCAGGGGAAATACTATGGCTACACCTTC.

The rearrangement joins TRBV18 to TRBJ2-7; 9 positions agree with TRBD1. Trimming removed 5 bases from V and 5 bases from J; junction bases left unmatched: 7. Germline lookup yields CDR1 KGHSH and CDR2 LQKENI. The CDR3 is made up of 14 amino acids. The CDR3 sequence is CASSAGTGYDEQYV. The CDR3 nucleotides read TGTGCCAGCTCAGCCGGGACAGGGTACGACGAGCAGTACGTC.